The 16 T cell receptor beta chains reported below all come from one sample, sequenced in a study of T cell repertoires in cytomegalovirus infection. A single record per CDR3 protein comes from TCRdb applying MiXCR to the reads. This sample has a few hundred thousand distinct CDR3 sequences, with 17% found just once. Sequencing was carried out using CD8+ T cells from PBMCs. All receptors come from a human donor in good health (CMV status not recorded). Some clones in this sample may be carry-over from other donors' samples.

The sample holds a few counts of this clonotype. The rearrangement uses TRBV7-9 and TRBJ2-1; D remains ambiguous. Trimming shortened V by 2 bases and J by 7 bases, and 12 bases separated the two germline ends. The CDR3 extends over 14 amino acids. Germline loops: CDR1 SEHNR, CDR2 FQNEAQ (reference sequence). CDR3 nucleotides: TGTGCCAGCAGCTTATTAGCCCAAATAAATGAGCAGTTCTTC. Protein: CASSLLAQINEQFF.

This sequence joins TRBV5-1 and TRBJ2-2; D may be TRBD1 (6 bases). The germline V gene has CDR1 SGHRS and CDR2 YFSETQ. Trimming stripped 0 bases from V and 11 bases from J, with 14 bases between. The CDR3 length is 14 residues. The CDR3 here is CASSLGQAFVELFF. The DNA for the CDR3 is TGCGCCAGCAGCTTGGGACAGGCCTTCGTAGAGCTGTTTTTT.

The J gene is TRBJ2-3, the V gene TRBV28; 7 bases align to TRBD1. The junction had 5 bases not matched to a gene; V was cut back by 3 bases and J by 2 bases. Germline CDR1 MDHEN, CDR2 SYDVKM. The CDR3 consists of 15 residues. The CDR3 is CASSLGQFNTDTQYF. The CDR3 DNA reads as TGTGCCAGCAGTTTGGGACAGTTCAACACAGATACGCAGTATTTT.

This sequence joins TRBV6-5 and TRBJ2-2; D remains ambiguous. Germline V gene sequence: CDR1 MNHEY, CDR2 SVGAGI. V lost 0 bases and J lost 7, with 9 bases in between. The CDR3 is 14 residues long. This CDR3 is CASSYSGMIGELFF. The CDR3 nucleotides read TGTGCCAGCAGTTACTCTGGGATGATCGGGGAGCTGTTTTTT.

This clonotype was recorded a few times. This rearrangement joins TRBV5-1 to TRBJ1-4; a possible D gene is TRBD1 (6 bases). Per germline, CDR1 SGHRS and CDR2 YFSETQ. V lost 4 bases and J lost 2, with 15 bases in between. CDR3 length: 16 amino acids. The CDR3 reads CASSQEQGGTNEKLFF. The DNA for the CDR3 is TGCGCCAGCAGCCAAGAACAGGGCGGGACTAATGAAAAACTGTTTTTT.

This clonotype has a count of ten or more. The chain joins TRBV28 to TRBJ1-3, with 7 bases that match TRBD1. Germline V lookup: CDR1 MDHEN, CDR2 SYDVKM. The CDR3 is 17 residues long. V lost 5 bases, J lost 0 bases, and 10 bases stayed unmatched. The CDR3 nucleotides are TGTGCCAGCAGTACTCCGGACAGGCATACCTCTGGAAACACCATATATTTT. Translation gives CASSTPDRHTSGNTIYF.

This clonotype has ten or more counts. The CDR3 sequence is CASSPSSQGRGQPQHF. For the CDR3, the DNA is TGTGCCAGCAGCCCTAGCTCACAGGGACGGGGACAGCCCCAGCATTTT. V and J are TRBV7-9 and TRBJ1-5; possibly TRBD1 for D (6 bases). CDR1 is SEHNR and CDR2 is FQNEAQ in the germline V gene (reference sequence). Trimming shortened V by 5 bases and J by 7 bases, and 21 bases separated the two germline ends. The CDR3 spans 16 residues.

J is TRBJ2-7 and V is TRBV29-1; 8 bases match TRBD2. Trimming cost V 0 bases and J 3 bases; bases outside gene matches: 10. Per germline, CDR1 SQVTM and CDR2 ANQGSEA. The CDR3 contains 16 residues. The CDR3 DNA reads TGCAGCGTTGAAGATAGAGCCAGCGGGGGTGACTACGAGCAGTACTTC. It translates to CSVEDRASGGDYEQYF.

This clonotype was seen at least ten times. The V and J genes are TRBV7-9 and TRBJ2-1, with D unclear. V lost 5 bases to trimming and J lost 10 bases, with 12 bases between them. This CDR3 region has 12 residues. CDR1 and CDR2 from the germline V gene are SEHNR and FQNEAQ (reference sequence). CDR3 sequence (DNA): TGTGCCAGCAGCCCGCGCGCCCGGGAGCAGTTCTTC. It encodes CASSPRAREQFF.

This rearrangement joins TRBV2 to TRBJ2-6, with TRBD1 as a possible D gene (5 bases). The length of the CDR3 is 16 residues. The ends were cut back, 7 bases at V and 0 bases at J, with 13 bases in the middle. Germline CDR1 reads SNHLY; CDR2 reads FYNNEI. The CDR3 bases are TGTGCCAGCACTAAGGGGCCTAGCTCTGGGGCCAACGTCCTGACTTTC. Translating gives CASTKGPSSGANVLTF.

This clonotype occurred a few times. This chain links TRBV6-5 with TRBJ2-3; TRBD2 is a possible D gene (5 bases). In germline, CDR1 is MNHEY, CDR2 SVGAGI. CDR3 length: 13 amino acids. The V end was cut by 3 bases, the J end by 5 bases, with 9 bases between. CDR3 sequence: CASSYVGEDTQYF. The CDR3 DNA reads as TGTGCCAGCAGTTATGTCGGGGAAGATACGCAGTATTTT.

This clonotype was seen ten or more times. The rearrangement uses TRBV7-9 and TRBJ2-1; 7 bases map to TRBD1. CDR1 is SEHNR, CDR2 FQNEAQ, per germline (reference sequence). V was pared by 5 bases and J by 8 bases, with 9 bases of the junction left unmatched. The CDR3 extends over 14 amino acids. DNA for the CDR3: TGTGCCAGCAGCCCCCGACAGGGTTCGGATGAGCAGTTCTTC. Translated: CASSPRQGSDEQFF.

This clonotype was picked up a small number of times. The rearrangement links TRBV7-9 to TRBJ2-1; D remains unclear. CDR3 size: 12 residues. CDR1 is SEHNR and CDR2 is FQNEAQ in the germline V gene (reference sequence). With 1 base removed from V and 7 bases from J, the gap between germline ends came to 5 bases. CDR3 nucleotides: TGTGCCAGCAGCTTAGACGAAAATGAGCAGTTCTTC. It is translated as CASSLDENEQFF.

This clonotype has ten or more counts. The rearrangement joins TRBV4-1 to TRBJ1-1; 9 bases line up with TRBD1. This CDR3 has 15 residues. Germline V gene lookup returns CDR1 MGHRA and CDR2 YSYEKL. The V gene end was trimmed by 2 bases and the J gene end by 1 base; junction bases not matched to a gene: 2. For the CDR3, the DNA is TGCGCCAGCAGCCAATCACAGGGGGCGAACACTGAAGCTTTCTTT. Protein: CASSQSQGANTEAFF.

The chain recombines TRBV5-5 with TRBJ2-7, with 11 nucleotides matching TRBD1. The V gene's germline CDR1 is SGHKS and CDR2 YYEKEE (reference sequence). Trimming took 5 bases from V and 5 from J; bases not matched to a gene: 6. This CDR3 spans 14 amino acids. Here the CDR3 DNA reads TGTGCCAGCAGGAACGGGGACAGGGGGAACGAGCAGTACTTC. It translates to CASRNGDRGNEQYF.

The CDR3 DNA is TGCGCCAGCAGCCAATACCGGGAACCACCGAACAATGAGCAGTTCTTC. Translation: CASSQYREPPNNEQFF. This chain connects TRBV4-1 to TRBJ2-1; maybe TRBD2 (5 bases). The CDR3 has 16 amino acids. V shed 2 bases and J shed 5 bases, with 16 bases lying between them. Germline V gene data show CDR1 as MGHRA and CDR2 as YSYEKL.